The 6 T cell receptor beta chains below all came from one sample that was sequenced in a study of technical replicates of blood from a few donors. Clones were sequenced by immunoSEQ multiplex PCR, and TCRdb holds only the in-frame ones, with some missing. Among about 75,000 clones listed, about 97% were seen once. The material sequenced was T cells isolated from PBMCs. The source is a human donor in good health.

The CDR3 loop is CASSVQGPEAFF. The CDR3 coding sequence is TGTGCCAGCAGTGTCCAGGGGCCCGAAGCTTTCTTT. The chain joins TRBV2 to TRBJ1-1; D is possibly TRBD1 (6 bases). From germline, CDR1 is SNHLY and CDR2 FYNNEI. Trimming cost V 4 bases and J 8 bases, with 11 bases left between them. This CDR3 is built from 12 residues. The variable domain in full, completed from reference TRBV2 and TRBJ1-1, reads EPEVTQTPSHQVTQMGQEVILRCVPISNHLYFYWYRQILGQKVEFLVSFYNNEISEKSEIFDDQFSVERPDGSNFTLKIRSTKLEDSAMYFCASSVQGPEAFFGQGTRLTVV.

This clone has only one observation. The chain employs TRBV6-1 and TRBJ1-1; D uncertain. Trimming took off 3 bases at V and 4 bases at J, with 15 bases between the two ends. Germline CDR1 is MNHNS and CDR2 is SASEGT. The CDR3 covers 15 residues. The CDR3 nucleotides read TGTGCCAGCAGTGAGGAGAACTCCGGGAGCACTGAAGCTTTCTTT. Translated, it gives CASSEENSGSTEAFF.

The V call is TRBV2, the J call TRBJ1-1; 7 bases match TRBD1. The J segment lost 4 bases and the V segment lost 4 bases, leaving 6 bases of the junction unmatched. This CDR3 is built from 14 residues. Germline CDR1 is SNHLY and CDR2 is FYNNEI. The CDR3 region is CASSAQGVVTEAFF. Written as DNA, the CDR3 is TGTGCCAGCAGTGCTCAGGGGGTTGTCACTGAAGCTTTCTTT.

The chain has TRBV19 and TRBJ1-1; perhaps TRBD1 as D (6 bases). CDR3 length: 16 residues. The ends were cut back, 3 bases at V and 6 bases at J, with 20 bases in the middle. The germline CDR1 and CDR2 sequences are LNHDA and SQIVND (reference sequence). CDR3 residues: CASSIKWSGGAAEAFF. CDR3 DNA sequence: TGTGCCAGTAGTATTAAGTGGTCGGGGGGCGCGGCTGAAGCTTTCTTT. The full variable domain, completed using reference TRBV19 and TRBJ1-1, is DGGITQSPKYLFRKEGQNVTLSCEQNLNHDAMYWYRQDPGQGLRLIYYSQIVNDFQKGDIAEGYSVSREKKESFPLTVTSAQKNPTAFYLCASSIKWSGGAAEAFFGQGTRLTVV.

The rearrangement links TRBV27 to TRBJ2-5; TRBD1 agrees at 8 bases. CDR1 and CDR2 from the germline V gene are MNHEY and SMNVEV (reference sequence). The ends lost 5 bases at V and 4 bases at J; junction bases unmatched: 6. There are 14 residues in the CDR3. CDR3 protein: CASSPDRERETQYF. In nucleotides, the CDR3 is TGTGCCAGCAGTCCGGACAGGGAAAGAGAGACCCAGTACTTC.

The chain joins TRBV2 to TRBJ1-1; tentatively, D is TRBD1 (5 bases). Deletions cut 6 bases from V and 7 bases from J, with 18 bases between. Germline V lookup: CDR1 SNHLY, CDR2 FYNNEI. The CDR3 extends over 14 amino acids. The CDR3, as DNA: TGTGCCAGCAGGGTCATTTGGTCCGGGGGTGAAGCTTTCTTT. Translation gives CASRVIWSGGEAFF.